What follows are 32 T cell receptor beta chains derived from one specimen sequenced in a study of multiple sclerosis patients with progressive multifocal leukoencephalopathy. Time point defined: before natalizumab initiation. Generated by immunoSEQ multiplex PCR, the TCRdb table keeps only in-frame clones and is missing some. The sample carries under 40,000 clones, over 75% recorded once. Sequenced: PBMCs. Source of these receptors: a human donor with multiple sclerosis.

The CDR3 DNA is TGCGCCAGCAGCCAAGAAAGGGTTAACTATGGCTACACCTTC. This translates into CASSQERVNYGYTF. This chain links TRBV4-1 with TRBJ1-2; no clear D gene. Germline assignment: CDR1 MGHRA and CDR2 YSYEKL. The CDR3 has 14 amino acids. V gave up 0 bases and J gave up 1 base, with 6 bases separating them.

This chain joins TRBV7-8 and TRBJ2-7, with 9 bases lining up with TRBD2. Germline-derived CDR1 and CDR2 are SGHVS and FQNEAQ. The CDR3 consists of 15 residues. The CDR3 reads CASSGIGRASYEQYF. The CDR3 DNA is TGTGCTTCTAGCGGGATAGGCCGGGCATCCTACGAGCAGTACTTC.

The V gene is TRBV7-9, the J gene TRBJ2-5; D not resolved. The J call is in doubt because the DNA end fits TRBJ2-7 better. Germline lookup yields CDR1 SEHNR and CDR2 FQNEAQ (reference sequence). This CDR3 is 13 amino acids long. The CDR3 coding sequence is TGTGCCAGCAGCCTAGATGGGTCCTACGAGCAGTACTTC. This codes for CASSLDGSYEQYF.

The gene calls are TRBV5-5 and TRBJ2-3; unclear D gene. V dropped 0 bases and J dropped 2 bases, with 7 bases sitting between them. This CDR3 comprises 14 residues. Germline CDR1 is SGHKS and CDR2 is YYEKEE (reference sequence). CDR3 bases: TGTGCCAGCAGCTTGGGCCCCTCCACAGATACGCAGTATTTT. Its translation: CASSLGPSTDTQYF.

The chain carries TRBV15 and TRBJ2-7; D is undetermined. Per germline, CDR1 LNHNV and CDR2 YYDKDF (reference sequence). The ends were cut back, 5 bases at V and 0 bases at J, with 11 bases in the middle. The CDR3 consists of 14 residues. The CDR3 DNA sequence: TGTGCCACCAGCTTACTGAGGAGCTCCTACGAGCAGTACTTC. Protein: CATSLLRSSYEQYF.

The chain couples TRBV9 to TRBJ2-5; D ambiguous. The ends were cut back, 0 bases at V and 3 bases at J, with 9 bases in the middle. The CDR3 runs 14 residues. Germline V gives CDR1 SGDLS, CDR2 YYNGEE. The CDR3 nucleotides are TGTGCCAGCAGCGTAGAATCGTCGGAAGAGACCCAGTACTTC. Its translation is CASSVESSEETQYF.

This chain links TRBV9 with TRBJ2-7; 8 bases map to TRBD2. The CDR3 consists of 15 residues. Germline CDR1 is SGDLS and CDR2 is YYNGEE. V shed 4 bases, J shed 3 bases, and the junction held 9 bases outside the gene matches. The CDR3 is CASSPSTSAHYEQYF. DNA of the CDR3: TGTGCCAGCAGCCCTTCGACTAGCGCGCACTACGAGCAGTACTTC. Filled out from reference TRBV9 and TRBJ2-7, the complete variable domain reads DSGVTQTPKHLITATGQRVTLRCSPRSGDLSVYWYQQSLDQGLQFLIQYYNGEERAKGNILERFSAQQFPDLHSELNLSSLELGDSALYFCASSPSTSAHYEQYFGPGTRLTVT.

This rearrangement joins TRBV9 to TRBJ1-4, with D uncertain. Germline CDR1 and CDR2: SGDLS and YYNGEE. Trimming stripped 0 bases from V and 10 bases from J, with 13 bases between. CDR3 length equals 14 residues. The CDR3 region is CASSVEVSTGKLFF. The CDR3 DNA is TGTGCCAGCAGCGTAGAAGTCAGTACCGGAAAACTGTTTTTT.

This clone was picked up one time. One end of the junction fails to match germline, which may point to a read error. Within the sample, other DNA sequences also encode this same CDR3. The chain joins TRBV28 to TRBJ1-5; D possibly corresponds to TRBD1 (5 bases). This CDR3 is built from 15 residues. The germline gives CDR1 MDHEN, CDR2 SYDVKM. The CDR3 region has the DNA TGTGCCAGCAAACCCGGGACCCCCTCGAATCAACCCCAGCATTTT. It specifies CASKPGTPSNQPQHF.

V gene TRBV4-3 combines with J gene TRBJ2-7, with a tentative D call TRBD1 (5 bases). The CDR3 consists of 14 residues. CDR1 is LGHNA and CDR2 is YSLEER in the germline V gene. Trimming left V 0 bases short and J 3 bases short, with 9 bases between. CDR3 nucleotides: TGCGCCAGCAGCCAAGATCGGACAAGCTACGAGCAGTACTTC. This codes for CASSQDRTSYEQYF.

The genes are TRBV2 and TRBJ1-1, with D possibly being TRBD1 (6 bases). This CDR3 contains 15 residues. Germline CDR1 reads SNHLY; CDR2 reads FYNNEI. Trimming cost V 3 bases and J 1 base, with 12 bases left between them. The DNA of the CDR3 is TGTGCCAGCAGTGACCAGGGGCGAGCGAACACTGAAGCTTTCTTT. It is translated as CASSDQGRANTEAFF.

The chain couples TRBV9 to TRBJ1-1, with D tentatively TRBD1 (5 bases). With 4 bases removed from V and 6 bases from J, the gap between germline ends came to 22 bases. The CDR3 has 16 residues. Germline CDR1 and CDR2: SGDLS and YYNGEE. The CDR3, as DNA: TGTGCCAGCAGCCCTCGCATTCAGACAGCCCTCCCTGAAGCTTTCTTT. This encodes CASSPRIQTALPEAFF.

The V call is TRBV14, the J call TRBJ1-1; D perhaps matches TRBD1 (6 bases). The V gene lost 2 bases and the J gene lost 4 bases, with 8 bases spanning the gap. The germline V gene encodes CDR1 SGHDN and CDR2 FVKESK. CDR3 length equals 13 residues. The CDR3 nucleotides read TGTGCCAGCAGCCAACAGGGGATCACTGAAGCTTTCTTT. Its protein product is CASSQQGITEAFF. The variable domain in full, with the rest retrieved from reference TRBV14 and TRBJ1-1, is EAGVTQFPSHSVIEKGQTVTLRCDPISGHDNLYWYRRVMGKEIKFLLHFVKESKQDESGMPNNRFLAERTGGTYSTLKVQPAELEDSGVYFCASSQQGITEAFFGQGTRLTVV.

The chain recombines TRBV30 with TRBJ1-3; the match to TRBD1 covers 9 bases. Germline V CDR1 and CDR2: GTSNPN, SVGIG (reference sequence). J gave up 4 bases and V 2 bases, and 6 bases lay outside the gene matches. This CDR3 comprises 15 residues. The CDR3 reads CAWSLGGQGGNTIYF. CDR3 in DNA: TGTGCCTGGAGTCTCGGAGGACAGGGGGGAAACACCATATATTTT.

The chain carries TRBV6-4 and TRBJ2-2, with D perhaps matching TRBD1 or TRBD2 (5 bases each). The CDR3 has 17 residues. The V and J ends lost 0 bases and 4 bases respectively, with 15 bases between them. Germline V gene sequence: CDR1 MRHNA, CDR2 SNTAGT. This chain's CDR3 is CASSDSIRGAGTGELFF. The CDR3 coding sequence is TGTGCCAGCAGTGACTCGATTCGAGGGGCGGGCACCGGGGAGCTGTTTTTT.

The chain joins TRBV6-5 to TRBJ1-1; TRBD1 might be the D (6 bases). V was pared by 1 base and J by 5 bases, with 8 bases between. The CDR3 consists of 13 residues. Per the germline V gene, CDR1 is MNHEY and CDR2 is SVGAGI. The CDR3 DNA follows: TGTGCCAGCAGTTACTATACAGGGACTGAAGCTTTCTTT. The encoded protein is CASSYYTGTEAFF.

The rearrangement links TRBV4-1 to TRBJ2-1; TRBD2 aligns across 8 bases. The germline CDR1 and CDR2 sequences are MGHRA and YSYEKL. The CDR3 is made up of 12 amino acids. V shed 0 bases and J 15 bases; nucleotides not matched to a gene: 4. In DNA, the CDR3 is TGCGCCAGCAGCCAAGAGGGGACTAGGGTGTTCTTC. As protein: CASSQEGTRVFF.

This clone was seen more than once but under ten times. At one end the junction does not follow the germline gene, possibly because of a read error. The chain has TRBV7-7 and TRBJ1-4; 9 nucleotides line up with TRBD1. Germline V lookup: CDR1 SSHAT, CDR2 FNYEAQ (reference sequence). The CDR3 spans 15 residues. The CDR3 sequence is CASSPGTGFGEKLFF. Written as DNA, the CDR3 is TGTGCTAGCAGCCCGGGGACAGGGTTTGGTGAAAAACTGTTTTTT. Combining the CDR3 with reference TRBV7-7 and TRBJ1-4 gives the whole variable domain GAGVSQSPRYKVTKRGQDVTLRCDPISSHATLYWYQQALGQGPEFLTYFNYEAQPDKSGLPSDRFSAERPEGSISTLTIQRTEQRDSAMYRCASSPGTGFGEKLFFGSGTQLSVL.

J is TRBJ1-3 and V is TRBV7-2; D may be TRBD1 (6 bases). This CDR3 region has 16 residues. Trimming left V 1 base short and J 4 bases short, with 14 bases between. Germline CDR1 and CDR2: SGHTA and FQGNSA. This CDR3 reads CASSLGRGAIGNTIYF. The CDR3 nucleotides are TGTGCCAGCAGCTTAGGTCGGGGGGCTATAGGAAACACCATATATTTT.

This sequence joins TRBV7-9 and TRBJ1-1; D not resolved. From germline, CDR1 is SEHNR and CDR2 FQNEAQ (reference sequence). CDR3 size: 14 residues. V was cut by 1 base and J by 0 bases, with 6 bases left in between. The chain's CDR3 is CASSLGNMNTEAFF. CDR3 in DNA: TGTGCCAGCAGCTTAGGTAACATGAACACTGAAGCTTTCTTT.

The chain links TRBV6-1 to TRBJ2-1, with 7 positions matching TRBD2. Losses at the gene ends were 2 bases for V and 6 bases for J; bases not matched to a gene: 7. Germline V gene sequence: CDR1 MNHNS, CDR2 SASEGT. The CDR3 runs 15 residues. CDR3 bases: TGTGCCAGCAGTGAATATTGGGTAGCGGGCAATGAGCAGTTCTTC. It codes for CASSEYWVAGNEQFF.

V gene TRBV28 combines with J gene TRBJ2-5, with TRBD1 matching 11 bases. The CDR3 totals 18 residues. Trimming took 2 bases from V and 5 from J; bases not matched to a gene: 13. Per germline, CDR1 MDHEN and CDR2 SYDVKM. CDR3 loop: CASSLGAGQGARGETQYF. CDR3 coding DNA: TGTGCCAGCAGTTTAGGAGCCGGACAGGGGGCAAGAGGGGAGACCCAGTACTTC.

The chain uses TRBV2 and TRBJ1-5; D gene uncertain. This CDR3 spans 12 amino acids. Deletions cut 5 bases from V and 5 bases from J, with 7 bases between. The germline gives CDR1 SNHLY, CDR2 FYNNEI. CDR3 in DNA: TGTGCCAGCAGTTTAATCCATCAGCCCCAGCATTTT. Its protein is CASSLIHQPQHF. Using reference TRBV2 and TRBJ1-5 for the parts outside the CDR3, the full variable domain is EPEVTQTPSHQVTQMGQEVILRCVPISNHLYFYWYRQILGQKVEFLVSFYNNEISEKSEIFDDQFSVERPDGSNFTLKIRSTKLEDSAMYFCASSLIHQPQHFGDGTRLSIL.

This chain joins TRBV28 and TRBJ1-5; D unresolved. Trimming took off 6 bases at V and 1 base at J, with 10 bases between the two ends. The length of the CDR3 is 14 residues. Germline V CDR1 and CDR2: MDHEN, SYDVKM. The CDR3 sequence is CASRLVISNQPQHF. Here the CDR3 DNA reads TGTGCCAGCAGATTGGTCATAAGCAATCAGCCCCAGCATTTT.

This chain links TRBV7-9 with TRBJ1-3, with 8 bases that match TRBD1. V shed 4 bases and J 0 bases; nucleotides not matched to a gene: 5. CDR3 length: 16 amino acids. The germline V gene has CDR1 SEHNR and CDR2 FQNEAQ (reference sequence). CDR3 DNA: TGTGCCAGCAGCTCCCCAGGGGGCGTCTCTGGAAACACCATATATTTT. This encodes CASSSPGGVSGNTIYF.

The CDR3 spells CASSRQVNQPQHF. In DNA form, the CDR3 reads TGTGCCAGTAGTAGACAGGTCAATCAGCCCCAGCATTTT. The chain employs TRBV19 and TRBJ1-5; possible D gene TRBD1, 6 bases. CDR1 and CDR2 from the germline V gene are LNHDA and SQIVND (reference sequence). V dropped 4 bases and J dropped 3 bases, with 7 bases sitting between them. This CDR3 contains 13 residues.

This chain's CDR3 is CASSRDGSSYEQYF. The CDR3 DNA reads TGTGCCAGCAGTCGGGACGGGAGCTCCTACGAGCAGTACTTC. The chain couples TRBV6-5 to TRBJ2-5; D perhaps matches TRBD2 (6 bases). The DNA matches TRBJ2-7 better at its end, which makes the J call doubtful. CDR1 is MNHEY, CDR2 SVGAGI, per germline. This CDR3 region has 14 residues.

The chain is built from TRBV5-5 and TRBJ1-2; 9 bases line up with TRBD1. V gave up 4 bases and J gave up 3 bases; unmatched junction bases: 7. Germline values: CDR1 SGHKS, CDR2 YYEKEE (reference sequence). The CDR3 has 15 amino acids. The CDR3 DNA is TGTGCCAGCAGCGACTACAGGGGGCGCGACTATGGCTACACCTTC. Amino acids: CASSDYRGRDYGYTF. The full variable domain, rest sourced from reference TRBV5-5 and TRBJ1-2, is DAGVTQSPTHLIKTRGQQVTLRCSPISGHKSVSWYQQVLGQGPQFIFQYYEKEERGRGNFPDRFSARQFPNYSSELNVNALLLGDSALYLCASSDYRGRDYGYTFGSGTRLTVV.

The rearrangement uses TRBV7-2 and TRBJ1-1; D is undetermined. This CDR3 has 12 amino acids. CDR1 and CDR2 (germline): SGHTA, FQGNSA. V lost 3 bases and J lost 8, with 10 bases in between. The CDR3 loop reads CASSFPRPEAFF. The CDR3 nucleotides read TGTGCCAGCAGCTTCCCACGGCCCGAAGCTTTCTTT.

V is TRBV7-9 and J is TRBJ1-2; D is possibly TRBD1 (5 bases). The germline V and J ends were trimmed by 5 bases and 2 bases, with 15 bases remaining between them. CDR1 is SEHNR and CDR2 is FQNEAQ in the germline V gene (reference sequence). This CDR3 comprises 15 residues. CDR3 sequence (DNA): TGTGCCAGCAGCACCCACCGGGACCCAAACTATGGCTACACCTTC. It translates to CASSTHRDPNYGYTF.

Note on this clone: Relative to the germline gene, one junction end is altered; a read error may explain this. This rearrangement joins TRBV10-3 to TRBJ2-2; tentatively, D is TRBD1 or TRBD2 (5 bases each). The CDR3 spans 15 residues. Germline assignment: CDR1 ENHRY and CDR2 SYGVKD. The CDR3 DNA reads TGTGCCATCAGAATTTGGGGGAAGAACACCGGGGAGCTGCTTTTT. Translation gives CAIRIWGKNTGELLF.

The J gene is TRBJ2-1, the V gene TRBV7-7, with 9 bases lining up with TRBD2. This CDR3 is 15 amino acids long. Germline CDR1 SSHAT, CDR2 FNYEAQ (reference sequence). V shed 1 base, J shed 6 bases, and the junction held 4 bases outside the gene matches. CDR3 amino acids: CASSLGLAGPNEQFF. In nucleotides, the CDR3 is TGTGCCAGCAGCTTAGGCCTAGCGGGGCCCAATGAGCAGTTCTTC.